A single sample gave rise to the 18 T cell receptor beta chains below, sequenced in a study of T cells after yellow fever vaccination. Via MiXCR, TCRdb re-called the 5' RACE reads, giving one row per CDR3 protein. The sample has 20,000 to 25,000 distinct CDR3 sequences, around 5.2% seen once. The specimen comprised PBMCs, either bulk or a sorted T-cell subset (CD4+, CD8+, memory, or dextramer-sorted; not recorded which), sampled around 45 days after the first yellow fever vaccination. These receptors all come from a man younger than 35 who received the YFV17D yellow fever vaccine.

This clonotype was seen only a few times. The rearrangement joins TRBV7-6 to TRBJ2-1, with TRBD1 identical over 7 bases. Trimming took 5 bases from V and 0 from J; bases not matched to a gene: 7. Germline V CDR1 and CDR2: SGHVS, FNYEAQ. CDR3 length: 16 amino acids. The CDR3 DNA sequence: TGTGCCAGCAGCCCAGGCCGACAGGGCTCCTACAATGAGCAGTTCTTC. It encodes CASSPGRQGSYNEQFF.

This clonotype was found many times. CDR3 amino acids: CASSGGASTDTQYF. The CDR3 DNA sequence: TGTGCCAGCAGCGGGGGGGCTAGCACAGATACGCAGTATTTT. The chain recombines TRBV6-4 with TRBJ2-3; 8 positions agree with TRBD2. The length of the CDR3 is 14 residues. J lost 0 bases, V lost 6 bases, and 2 bases had no gene match. Germline-derived CDR1 and CDR2 are MRHNA and SNTAGT.

This clonotype was observed a few times. This chain joins TRBV20-1 and TRBJ1-2; TRBD1 is a possible D gene (6 bases). There are 12 residues in the CDR3. Germline-derived CDR1 and CDR2 are DFQATT and SNEGSKA (reference sequence). Trimming removed 1 base at V and 8 bases at J, with 11 bases between. The CDR3 sequence is CSARGTVLGYTF. CDR3 nucleotides: TGCAGTGCTAGAGGGACAGTCCTGGGCTACACCTTC.

This clonotype was counted ten times or more. The chain combines TRBV7-3 with TRBJ2-2; the match to TRBD1 covers 8 bases. After removal of 5 bases from V and 0 bases from J, the junction contained 2 bases not matched to a gene. Germline V lookup: CDR1 SGHTA, CDR2 FQGTGA. CDR3 length: 15 amino acids. The CDR3 DNA reads as TGTGCCAGCAGCGCGGGACAGGCGAACACCGGGGAGCTGTTTTTT. This gives the protein CASSAGQANTGELFF. The variable domain in full, with the rest retrieved from reference TRBV7-3 and TRBJ2-2, is GAGVSQTPSNKVTEKGKYVELRCDPISGHTALYWYRQSLGQGPEFLIYFQGTGAADDSGLPNDRFFAVRPEGSVSTLKIQRTERGDSAVYLCASSAGQANTGELFFGEGSRLTVL.

This clonotype was recorded only once. A much larger clonotype is one base distant, so this may be a read error. The genes are TRBV6-2 or TRBV6-3 and TRBJ2-7; a possible D gene is TRBD2 (5 bases). Germline V CDR1 and CDR2: MNHEY, SVGEGT. Between the trimmed V and J ends, which lost 8 bases and 7 bases, there was a span of 15 bases. The CDR3 consists of 12 residues. The CDR3 coding sequence is TGTGCCAGCTTGGACTGGGGTCGGGAGCAGTACTTC. This translates into CASLDWGREQYF.

This clonotype was detected a few times. The V and J genes are TRBV5-4 and TRBJ1-2; TRBD1 agrees at 9 bases. The CDR3 is made up of 15 amino acids. Germline lookup yields CDR1 SGHNT and CDR2 YYREEE (reference sequence). Trimming cost V 4 bases and J 1 base; bases outside gene matches: 5. CDR3 bases: TGTGCCAGCAGCGCCGGGACAGGGAATAACTATGGCTACACCTTC. Its protein is CASSAGTGNNYGYTF.

This clonotype was observed at least ten times. V gene TRBV9 combines with J gene TRBJ2-1; 10 bases align to TRBD2. From germline, CDR1 is SGDLS and CDR2 YYNGEE. J lost 4 bases, V lost 4 bases, and 8 bases had no gene match. CDR3 size: 16 residues. In DNA form, the CDR3 reads TGTGCCAGCAGCTCCTTAGCGGGGGGCCTGTACAATGAGCAGTTCTTC. Translation: CASSSLAGGLYNEQFF.

This clonotype was seen repeatedly, ten times or more. The genes are TRBV7-8 and TRBJ2-2; TRBD2 might be the D (5 bases). Germline loops: CDR1 SGHVS, CDR2 FQNEAQ. Trimming stripped 4 bases from V and 4 bases from J, with 7 bases between. This CDR3 spans 13 amino acids. The CDR3 reads CASSWAGTGELFF. The CDR3 bases are TGTGCCAGCAGCTGGGCGGGCACCGGGGAGCTGTTTTTT.

This clonotype was observed many times. The chain recombines TRBV20-1 with TRBJ2-7; TRBD2 matches 7 bases. J gave up 6 bases and V 0 bases, and 8 bases lay outside the gene matches. The CDR3 is made up of 14 amino acids. Looked up from germline, CDR1 is DFQATT and CDR2 is SNEGSKA (reference sequence). The CDR3 DNA reads TGCAGTGCTAGAGAGGCAGCGGGGTTTGGCGAGCAGTACGTC. Amino acid sequence: CSAREAAGFGEQYV.

The gene calls are TRBV7-3 and TRBJ2-5; possibly TRBD1 for D (6 bases). This CDR3 region has 14 residues. Germline CDR1 is SGHTA and CDR2 is FQGTGA. V was shortened by 3 bases and J by 3 bases, with 11 bases between the two germline ends. DNA of the CDR3: TGTGCCAGCAGCTTCAGGGGATCTAAAGAGACCCAGTACTTC. Amino acid sequence: CASSFRGSKETQYF.

This clonotype has a count of ten or more. The chain is built from TRBV6-1 and TRBJ2-2; 8 bases are a match to TRBD2. The CDR3 sequence is 15 residues long. CDR1 MNHNS and CDR2 SASEGT come from the germline V gene. J gave up 2 bases and V 4 bases, and 3 bases lay outside the gene matches. CDR3 DNA: TGTGCCAGCAGTGGCGGGACTAGAAACACCGGGGAGCTGTTTTTT. It yields the protein CASSGGTRNTGELFF.

This clonotype was seen ten or more times. The chain joins TRBV27 to TRBJ2-7, with 8 positions matching TRBD2. Germline V gives CDR1 MNHEY, CDR2 SMNVEV (reference sequence). The CDR3 length is 15 residues. Trimming took 5 bases from V and 3 from J; bases not matched to a gene: 9. The DNA of the CDR3 is TGTGCCAGCAGTCCCCATAGCGGGGCAATCTACGAGCAGTACTTC. It yields the protein CASSPHSGAIYEQYF.

This clonotype has a count of ten or more. The V gene is TRBV2, the J gene TRBJ2-3; a possible D gene is TRBD2 (6 bases). CDR3 length equals 14 residues. Germline CDR1 and CDR2: SNHLY and FYNNEI. V was cut by 7 bases and J by 2 bases, with 13 bases left in between. CDR3 nucleotide sequence: TGTGCCAGCATTGTGGGCGGGGTCACAGATACGCAGTATTTT. Encoded protein: CASIVGGVTDTQYF. The entire variable domain, with the rest obtained from reference TRBV2 and TRBJ2-3, is as follows: EPEVTQTPSHQVTQMGQEVILRCVPISNHLYFYWYRQILGQKVEFLVSFYNNEISEKSEIFDDQFSVERPDGSNFTLKIRSTKLEDSAMYFCASIVGGVTDTQYFGPGTRLTVL.

Judged by abundance, this clonotype is medium-sized. The rearrangement uses TRBV5-4 and TRBJ2-3; 8 nucleotides match TRBD2. V was clipped by 2 bases and J by 5 bases; unmatched bases: 10. The CDR3 extends over 16 amino acids. In germline, CDR1 is SGHNT, CDR2 YYREEE (reference sequence). The CDR3 DNA sequence: TGTGCCAGCAGCTTCTGGAACGGGGGGGCTGGAGATACGCAGTATTTT. Translation: CASSFWNGGAGDTQYF.

This clonotype was seen ten or more times. This rearrangement joins TRBV9 to TRBJ2-1; TRBD2 aligns across 11 bases. The CDR3 is 15 residues long. CDR1 is SGDLS and CDR2 is YYNGEE in the germline V gene. The trim removed 4 bases at V and 4 bases at J, leaving 4 bases unmatched. This chain's CDR3 is CASSPGTSGYNEQFF. The CDR3 DNA sequence: TGTGCCAGCAGCCCTGGGACTAGCGGTTACAATGAGCAGTTCTTC.

The sample holds one count of this clonotype. This could be a read error, since a much larger clone is one nucleotide away. This rearrangement joins TRBV7-2 to TRBJ2-3, with 12 bases that match TRBD2. CDR3 length equals 15 residues. Germline values: CDR1 SGHTA, CDR2 FQGNSA. CDR3 loop: CSSSQTSGGTDTQYF. The DNA of the CDR3 is TGTTCCAGCAGCCAGACTAGCGGGGGAACAGATACGCAGTATTTT.

In its sample, this clonotype was seen many times. J is TRBJ2-2 and V is TRBV20-1; D is undetermined. The ends were cut back, 6 bases at V and 4 bases at J, with 3 bases in the middle. Germline V gene data show CDR1 as DFQATT and CDR2 as SNEGSKA (reference sequence). The CDR3 contains 10 residues. CDR3 in amino acids: CSASTGELFF. In DNA form, the CDR3 reads TGCAGTGCCAGCACCGGGGAGCTGTTTTTT.

This clonotype appeared many times. The rearrangement joins TRBV20-1 to TRBJ2-1; TRBD1 agrees at 8 bases. Per the germline V gene, CDR1 is DFQATT and CDR2 is SNEGSKA (reference sequence). The CDR3 runs 14 residues. J was trimmed by 2 bases and V by 6 bases; bases with no gene match: 6. Here the CDR3 reads CSATGGETYNEQFF. The CDR3 DNA sequence: TGCAGTGCCACAGGGGGTGAAACCTACAATGAGCAGTTCTTC.